These T cell receptor beta chains were read from a single sample in a study of vaccination effects on CD4 cells after COVID-19. No cognate antigen is known for these TCRs. Sequencing was performed with immunoSEQ multiplex PCR; in TCRdb, only in-frame clones are kept and a portion is missing. In the table there are roughly 15,000 clones, over 60% of which are singletons. Source: CD4+ T cells from PBMCs cultured with SARS-CoV-2 spike peptides, taken after COVID-19 vaccination. These receptors originate from a human donor who had a prior SARS-CoV-2 infection. The CDR3 runs from the conserved cysteine through the conserved F or W. Fields, in order: D gene, clone size, J gene, V gene, CDR3 DNA, CDR3 protein. The D gene is left open where the match is weak. Expanded clones are given a class, and other clones once, few, many or no size at all.

>NA|NA|TRBJ1-2|TRBV7-9
TGTGCCAGCAGCCCCACCGTCGGCGGATCCTACACCTTC
CASSPTVGGSYTF
>TRBD2|NA|TRBJ2-7|TRBV11-1
TGTGCCAGCAGCACAGCTAGCGGGAGGGCCTACGAGCAGTACTTC
CASSTASGRAYEQYF
>TRBD2|few|TRBJ2-1|TRBV10-3
TGTGCCATCAGTGGGGTAGCGGGACTCTACAATGAGCAGTTCTTC
CAISGVAGLYNEQFF
>NA|NA|TRBJ2-1|TRBV5-1
TGCGCCAGCAGCTCCGACAACTCCAATGAGCAGTTCTTC
CASSSDNSNEQFF
>NA|once|TRBJ2-5|TRBV5-4
TGTGCCACCTCAGGGGAACGGGGTGAGACCCAGTACTTC
CATSGERGETQYF
>TRBD1|few|TRBJ1-1|TRBV5-5
TGTGCCAGCAGCCCTAGGACAGGTCTGAACACTGAAGCTTTCTTT
CASSPRTGLNTEAFF
>TRBD1|few|TRBJ2-6|TRBV11-2
TGTGCCAGCAGCAACAGAGAGACAGGGGTAGGGGCCAACGTCCTGACTTTC
CASSNRETGVGANVLTF
>TRBD1|NA|TRBJ1-2|TRBV4-3
TGCGCCAGCAGCCCGATACCAGGGGGGCTCGGTGGCTACACCTTC
CASSPIPGGLGGYTF
>TRBD2|NA|TRBJ2-1|TRBV18
TGTGCCAGCTCACCACCCCGGGGGGTCGCTTTCCATGAGCAGTTCTTC
CASSPPRGVAFHEQFF
>TRBD2|NA|TRBJ2-1|TRBV27
TGTGCCAGCAGTGCCCGAGGCGGGGGGTCCGACAATGAGCAGTTCTTC
CASSARGGGSDNEQFF
>NA|NA|TRBJ2-1|TRBV4-1
TGCGCCAGCAGCCAAGACCGCTCGCGTCGGGACAATGAGCAGTTCTTC
CASSQDRSRRDNEQFF
>NA|NA|TRBJ2-7|TRBV30
TGTGCCTTCAAACAGGGTTTCGTCCCTCTCTACGAGCAGTACTTC
CAFKQGFVPLYEQYF
>TRBD1|NA|TRBJ2-1|TRBV6-6
TGTGCCAGCAGTTACGGGGACAGCTACAATGAGCAGTTCTTC
CASSYGDSYNEQFF
>NA|few|TRBJ1-5|TRBV2
TGTGCCAGCAGCACAGGGATACAACAGCCCCAGCATTTT
CASSTGIQQPQHF
>TRBD1|NA|TRBJ2-5|TRBV7-2
TGTGCCAGCAGCAAAAACAGGGGCGGTCAAGAGACCCAGTACTTC
CASSKNRGGQETQYF
>TRBD2|few|TRBJ2-7|TRBV6-2/TRBV6-3
TGTGCCAGCAGTTCCACTCGCGGGAGCTACGAGCAGTACTTC
CASSSTRGSYEQYF
>NA|NA|TRBJ2-5|TRBV29-1
TGCAGCGTTGGGCCTTCAGGGGGCGGGGGCGGGGTAGAGACCCAGTACTTC
CSVGPSGGGGGVETQYF
>NA|NA|TRBJ1-1|TRBV30
TGTGCCTGGAGTCTAGAGGGCGGGACAGAAGCTTTCTTT
CAWSLEGGTEAFF
>NA|NA|TRBJ2-7|TRBV11-3
TGTGCCAGCAGCTTAGTTGGATCTAGAATCAAGTTCTACGAGCAGTACTTC
CASSLVGSRIKFYEQYF
>TRBD1|NA|TRBJ1-4|TRBV4-2
TGTGCCAGCAGCCAAGCTACAGGGGGATGGGAAAAACTGTTTTTT
CASSQATGGWEKLFF
>NA|NA|TRBJ1-1|TRBV3-1/TRBV3-2
TGTGCCAGCAGCCAAGAGGCAGGTGACACTGAAGCTTTCTTT
CASSQEAGDTEAFF
>NA|NA|TRBJ1-4|TRBV7-8
TGTGCCAGCAGCCCCCAGTCTTCAGGGTTTGGTGAAAAACTGTTTTTT
CASSPQSSGFGEKLFF
>NA|NA|TRBJ2-4|TRBV18
TGTGCCAGCTCACCACCGGAGGGGCCGGGACTCCTAAACATTCAGTACTTC
CASSPPEGPGLLNIQYF
>NA|once|TRBJ1-2|TRBV6-5
TGTGCCAGCAGTTACTCGTACAGATCGGTCTTCGGCTACACCTTC
CASSYSYRSVFGYTF
>NA|NA|TRBJ1-5|TRBV2
TGTGCCAGCAGTCAAGAGAGGGGAAATCAGCCCCAGCATTTT
CASSQERGNQPQHF
>NA|NA|TRBJ1-6|TRBV7-2
TGTGCCAGCAGCGCTCGACAGGCTGTAGCTGATTCACCCCTCCACTTT
CASSARQAVADSPLHF
>NA|NA|TRBJ2-5|TRBV9
TGTGCCAGCAGCCTACAAACTACAGGGCAAGAGACCCAGTACTTC
CASSLQTTGQETQYF
>TRBD2|NA|TRBJ2-1|TRBV30
TGTGCCTGGAGTTCACTAGCGGTGGGGATATACAATGAGCAGTTCTTC
CAWSSLAVGIYNEQFF
>NA|once|TRBJ2-1|TRBV21-1
TGTGCCAGCCCTCCCCCCAGCGGGGGCCCCTACAATGAGCAGTTCTTC
CASPPPSGGPYNEQFF
>NA|NA|TRBJ2-7|TRBV6-5
TGTGCCAGCAGGCCTCGAGGGGTGCACGAGCAGTACTTC
CASRPRGVHEQYF
>NA|NA|TRBJ2-3|TRBV2
TGTGCCAGCAGTCCGGGACCGAACACAGATACGCAGTATTTT
CASSPGPNTDTQYF
>TRBD1|NA|TRBJ2-1|TRBV7-3
TGTGCCAGCAGCTTAGACAGGGACGATGAGCAGTTCTTC
CASSLDRDDEQFF
>NA|NA|TRBJ2-5|TRBV5-4
TGTGCCAGCAGCCGCCAGGGGGGGGCATTTGAGACCCAGTACTTC
CASSRQGGAFETQYF
>TRBD2|NA|TRBJ2-1|TRBV27
TGTGCCAGCAGTTTATTTAGTGTGGGACTAGCGGGGGGGAATGAGCAGTTCTTC
CASSLFSVGLAGGNEQFF
>TRBD2|few|TRBJ2-1|TRBV7-9
TGTGCCAGCAGCTTATCAGGGACTAGCGCGTACAATGAGCAGTTCTTC
CASSLSGTSAYNEQFF
>TRBD1|NA|TRBJ1-1|TRBV18
TGTGCCAGCTCACCGAGGGACAGGGGGAAAGGTTTGGCTTTCTTT
CASSPRDRGKGLAFF
>TRBD2|NA|TRBJ2-5|TRBV2
TGTGCCAGCAGTGACGGGCGCGGGGGGGCCCAGTACTTC
CASSDGRGGAQYF
>TRBD2|NA|TRBJ2-1|TRBV6-4
TGTGCCAGCAGCGAGAGGCCAGCGGGGAAGGTCCATGAGCAGTTCTTC
CASSERPAGKVHEQFF
>NA|NA|TRBJ1-5|TRBV15
TGTGCCACCTCAGGCGGGGGGTTGGGCAATCAGCCCCAGCATTTT
CATSGGGLGNQPQHF
>NA|once|TRBJ2-7|TRBV6-5
TGTGCCAGCACGGTACAGGTCCCCTACGAGCAGTACTTC
CASTVQVPYEQYF
>TRBD2|NA|TRBJ2-5|TRBV10-3
TGTGCCATCGGTGAATCTAGCGGGGGCACGACCCAGTACTTC
CAIGESSGGTTQYF
>TRBD2|NA|TRBJ2-5|TRBV11-3
TGTGCCAGCAGCCCCCTTCGGCGGGGGGAGACCCAGTACTTC
CASSPLRRGETQYF
>TRBD1|NA|TRBJ2-4|TRBV19
TGTGCCAGTAGTATTAGGACAGGGGGGACCAAAAACATTCAGTACTTC
CASSIRTGGTKNIQYF
>NA|NA|TRBJ1-2|TRBV11-2
TGTGCCAGCAGCCAAGGGGGGATCTATGGCTACACCTTC
CASSQGGIYGYTF
>NA|NA|TRBJ2-3|TRBV12-2
TGTGCAAGTCGCTTACACAGACTAGCGGGAGGGCGGGCTAGCACAGATACGCAGTATTTT
CASRLHRLAGGRASTDTQYF
>NA|NA|TRBJ2-1|TRBV27
TGTGCCAGCAGTTTCTCAGGCCCTCGGAGTGGAGAGCAGTTCTTC
CASSFSGPRSGEQFF
>TRBD1|NA|TRBJ1-2|TRBV2
TGTGCCAGCATTCCAATACAGGGGGCCAATGGCTACACCTTC
CASIPIQGANGYTF
>NA|NA|TRBJ2-2|TRBV11-3
TGTGCCAGCAGTCCCGGCCCCGGCACCGGGGAGCTGTTTTTT
CASSPGPGTGELFF
>NA|NA|TRBJ2-7|TRBV4-3
TGCGCCAGCAGCCACAGCGGGACAGGCTCCTACGAGCAGTACTTC
CASSHSGTGSYEQYF
>NA|NA|TRBJ1-4|TRBV19
TGTGCCTCGGAGGGCTGGGATGAAAAACTGTTTTTT
CASEGWDEKLFF
>NA|NA|TRBJ1-4|TRBV15
TGTGCCACCAGCAGAGATCGGGGTTGGGATGAAAAACTGTTTTTT
CATSRDRGWDEKLFF
>TRBD2|NA|TRBJ2-7|TRBV4-1
TGCGCCAGCAGCCCAGCTCCGGGACTAGCGGGGGACTCCTACGAGCAGTACTTC
CASSPAPGLAGDSYEQYF
>NA|NA|TRBJ2-5|TRBV21-1
TGTGCCAGCAGCAAAGATAGGACAGAGAACGGGGAGACCCAGTACTTC
CASSKDRTENGETQYF
>NA|NA|TRBJ1-5|TRBV6-1
TGTGCCAGCAGTGAATGGGGGGATGTCCAGCCCCAGCATTTT
CASSEWGDVQPQHF
>NA|once|TRBJ2-1|TRBV6-1
TGTGCCAGCAGTGAAGCGGGAGGGGGGGATGAGCAGTTCTTC
CASSEAGGGDEQFF
>NA|few|TRBJ1-5|TRBV7-7
TGTGCTAGCAGCTTAGACCTCCCGGATTGGGGCAATCAGCCCCAGCATTTT
CASSLDLPDWGNQPQHF
>TRBD2|NA|TRBJ2-1|TRBV2
TGTGCCAGCAACCTACCTAGCGGGGGGGCTTGGTCGTCTGAGCAGTTCTTC
CASNLPSGGAWSSEQFF
>NA|once|TRBJ2-6|TRBV30
TGTGCCTGGAGGATTGCTGGGGCCAACGTCCTGACTTTC
CAWRIAGANVLTF
>NA|NA|TRBJ2-7|TRBV12-5
TGTGCTAGTGGTTTCGGCGAACCCGGGACACCCAAGGGAACCGAGCAGTACTTC
CASGFGEPGTPKGTEQYF